The 10 T cell receptor beta chains given below trace back to one sample, sequenced in a study of T cell clonotyping in hematopoietic cell transplantation. Only in-frame clones appear in the TCRdb table, and some are missing; sequencing was by immunoSEQ multiplex PCR. Altogether approximately 11,000 clones are present, 40% to 55% being singletons, with the ten largest covering over 7.5%. Sample: PBMCs, taken 30 days after allogeneic stem cell transplant. The receptors were sampled from a male patient between 45 and 59 years old who had an allogeneic stem cell transplant from an unrelated donor, so the T cells may come from the graft donor. Some clones in this sample may be carry-over from other donors' samples.

The rearrangement uses TRBV11-2 and TRBJ2-7; possibly TRBD2 for D (6 bases). From germline, CDR1 is SGHAT and CDR2 FQNNGV. Trimming cost V 2 bases and J 3 bases, with 11 bases left between them. CDR3 size: 14 residues. The CDR3 bases are TGTGCCAGCAGCTTATTTAGCGGCCTCTACGAGCAGTACTTC. It specifies CASSLFSGLYEQYF.

The V and J genes are TRBV9 and TRBJ2-3, with 10 bases lining up with TRBD2. The CDR3 extends over 15 amino acids. CDR1 is SGDLS and CDR2 is YYNGEE in the germline V gene. J gave up 6 bases and V 3 bases, and 7 bases lay outside the gene matches. CDR3 nucleotides: TGTGCCAGCAGCGGCCTAGCGGGAGTGAGTGATACGCAGTATTTT. Its protein product is CASSGLAGVSDTQYF.

This clone was counted between two and nine times. V usage is TRBV7-2 and J usage is TRBJ2-7; D unclear. V gave up 8 bases and J gave up 4 bases, with 12 bases separating them. The CDR3 spans 12 residues. Germline V gene data show CDR1 as SGHTA and CDR2 as FQGNSA. The chain's CDR3 is CASGNDNYEQYF. The CDR3 DNA is TGTGCCAGCGGCAATGACAATTACGAGCAGTACTTC.

The chain is built from TRBV30 and TRBJ1-1; 7 nucleotides align to TRBD1. CDR1 is GTSNPN, CDR2 SVGIG, per germline (reference sequence). Trimming at V came to 3 bases and at J to 1 base, leaving 8 bases not matched to a gene. The CDR3 runs 15 residues. The CDR3 coding sequence is TGTGCCTGGAGCCGAACTGGGACAGAGAACACTGAAGCTTTCTTT. Residues: CAWSRTGTENTEAFF.

The chain is built from TRBV20-1 and TRBJ1-2; D is uncertain. Germline-derived CDR1 and CDR2 are DFQATT and SNEGSKA (reference sequence). CDR3 length: 11 amino acids. Trimming removed 6 bases from V and 6 bases from J, with 11 bases in between. The CDR3 DNA follows: TGCAGTGCGCTGAATACGAATGGCTACACCTTC. This codes for CSALNTNGYTF.

The V gene is TRBV4-1, the J gene TRBJ1-5; no reliable D call. The germline V gene encodes CDR1 MGHRA and CDR2 YSYEKL. This CDR3 spans 17 amino acids. The V and J ends lost 0 bases and 0 bases respectively, with 12 bases between them. CDR3 in amino acids: CASSQDVAGYSNQPQHF. Here the CDR3 DNA reads TGCGCCAGCAGCCAAGATGTGGCGGGCTATAGCAATCAGCCCCAGCATTTT.

This chain uses TRBV6-5 with TRBJ1-1, with 10 nucleotides matching TRBD1. The CDR3 is 12 residues long. Germline trimming cut 7 bases from V and 7 bases from J; bases unmatched to any gene: 3. The germline gives CDR1 MNHEY, CDR2 SVGAGI. CDR3 nucleotides: TGTGCCAGCAAGGGACAGGGGTTTGAAGCTTTCTTT. Its translation: CASKGQGFEAFF.

V usage is TRBV4-3 and J usage is TRBJ1-2; D is undetermined. The CDR3 spans 17 residues. Germline CDR1 LGHNA, CDR2 YSLEER. Trimming pared 0 bases from V and 4 bases from J, leaving 18 bases between. The CDR3 is CASSQDSSGASGYGYTF. The CDR3 DNA reads TGCGCCAGCAGCCAAGATTCGTCGGGTGCCTCGGGCTATGGCTACACCTTC.

The chain employs TRBV29-1 and TRBJ1-4, with D unresolved. Trimming shortened V by 0 bases and J by 8 bases, and 7 bases separated the two germline ends. The germline CDR1 and CDR2 sequences are SQVTM and ANQGSEA. This CDR3 spans 12 amino acids. This CDR3 is CSVEDSGEKLFF. The CDR3 DNA reads as TGCAGCGTTGAAGATTCGGGAGAAAAACTGTTTTTT.

V is TRBV6-6 and J is TRBJ2-7; 11 positions agree with TRBD2. This CDR3 comprises 14 residues. The ends lost 2 bases at V and 3 bases at J; junction bases unmatched: 0. Germline V gene data show CDR1 as MNHNY and CDR2 as SVGAGI (reference sequence). The CDR3 loop is CASSYGTSGYEQYF. The CDR3 DNA sequence: TGTGCCAGCAGTTACGGGACTAGCGGCTACGAGCAGTACTTC.